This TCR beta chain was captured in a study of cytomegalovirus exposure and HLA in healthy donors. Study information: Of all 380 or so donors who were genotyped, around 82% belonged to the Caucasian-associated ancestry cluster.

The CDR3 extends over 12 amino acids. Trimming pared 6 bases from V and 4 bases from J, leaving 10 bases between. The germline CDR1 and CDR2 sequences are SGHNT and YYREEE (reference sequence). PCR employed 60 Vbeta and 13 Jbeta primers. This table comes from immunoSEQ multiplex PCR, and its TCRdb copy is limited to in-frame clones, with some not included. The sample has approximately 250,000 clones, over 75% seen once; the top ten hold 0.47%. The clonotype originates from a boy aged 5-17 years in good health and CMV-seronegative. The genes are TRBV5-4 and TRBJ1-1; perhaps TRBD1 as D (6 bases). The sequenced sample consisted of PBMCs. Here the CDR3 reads CASTDRFTEAFF. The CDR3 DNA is TGTGCCAGCACGGACAGATTCACTGAAGCTTTCTTT.